This T cell receptor beta chain was recorded in a study of blood T cells in healthy people across ages. Through a sample-barcoded 5' primer and a J-beta primer mix, a second PCR was run for about 7 to 12 cycles. Carrying 12 random nucleotides, a template-switch adaptor labeled each individual cDNA molecule. Sequencing of every sample gave 3 million or more CDR3-containing paired-end reads. MiXCR, run by TCRdb on the 5' RACE reads, gives a single entry per CDR3 protein. The sample lists about 970,000 distinct CDR3 sequences, roughly 51% occurring once. Study-wide results and caveats: Expanded clonotype shifts may have been confounded, as the donors had an unknown CMV status. Any conclusive comparison of naive versus antigen-experienced cells was prevented by using unsorted PBMCs.

Of note for this clonotype: Its antigen is still unknown.

Per germline, CDR1 SNHLY and CDR2 FYNNEI. With 2 bases clipped from V and 10 bases from J, the junction kept 8 bases outside the gene matches. This CDR3 is 14 amino acids long. This clonotype was obtained from a woman aged 55-69 years in good health. The sequencing sample was made of blood. The chain uses TRBV2 and TRBJ2-1, with 7 bases lining up with TRBD1. CDR3 sequence reads: CASSELDRLGEQFF. The CDR3, as DNA: TGTGCCAGCAGTGAACTGGACAGGCTCGGGGAGCAGTTCTTC.